These 10 T cell receptor beta chains were all obtained from the same sample, sequenced in a study of CD4 T cells in relation to SARS-CoV-2 and coronaviruses. Sequencing used immunoSEQ multiplex PCR; TCRdb keeps in-frame clones, though not all of them. Counted here are tens of thousands of clones, 73% occurring once; the ten biggest clones make up 15% to 20%. The unexposed donors gave CD4+ T cells in about 2011-2019, prior to COVID-19. CD4+ T cells were isolated from the cells after more than nine days of culture. These receptors are not linked to any known antigen. Source material: CD4+ T cells from PBMCs, cultured in vitro. Every receptor here comes from a human donor in good health.

The gene calls are TRBV10-3 and TRBJ2-4; TRBD2 agrees at 11 bases. Germline loops: CDR1 ENHRY, CDR2 SYGVKD. V lost 6 bases and J lost 1; bases outside the gene matches: 8. The CDR3 has 17 residues. CDR3 protein: CAISVAGGAGAKNIQYF. The CDR3 bases are TGTGCCATCAGCGTAGCGGGAGGGGCGGGGGCCAAAAACATTCAGTACTTC.

This clone was picked up one time. This rearrangement joins TRBV14 to TRBJ1-2; D unresolved. V dropped 0 bases and J dropped 3 bases, with 8 bases sitting between them. Germline V gene data show CDR1 as SGHDN and CDR2 as FVKESK. CDR3 length: 14 amino acids. CDR3 coding DNA: TGTGCCAGCAGCCAAGAGCACAGTGACTATGGCTACACCTTC. As protein: CASSQEHSDYGYTF.

This chain joins TRBV29-1 and TRBJ2-4; 7 nucleotides align to TRBD1. Trimming at V came to 5 bases and at J to 6 bases, leaving 10 bases not matched to a gene. This CDR3 region has 14 residues. CDR1 SQVTM and CDR2 ANQGSEA come from the germline V gene. This chain's CDR3 is CSVLHDRDGNIQYF. The CDR3 nucleotides are TGCAGCGTTCTTCACGACAGGGATGGAAACATTCAGTACTTC.

This clone came up once. V and J are TRBV5-1 and TRBJ2-3; D is uncertain. The ends were cut back, 7 bases at V and 4 bases at J, with 16 bases in the middle. Looked up from germline, CDR1 is SGHRS and CDR2 is YFSETQ. The CDR3 extends over 14 amino acids. The CDR3 sequence is CASSTTEPADTQYF. Here the CDR3 DNA reads TGCGCCAGCTCAACGACGGAACCCGCAGATACGCAGTATTTT.

V and J are TRBV30 and TRBJ1-4, with a tentative D call TRBD1 (5 bases). This CDR3 comprises 14 residues. Germline CDR1 reads GTSNPN; CDR2 reads SVGIG (reference sequence). V dropped 3 bases and J dropped 7 bases, with 15 bases sitting between them. The CDR3 is CAWRFGGVGEKLFF. Here the CDR3 DNA reads TGTGCCTGGAGGTTCGGAGGGGTGGGTGAAAAACTGTTTTTT.

The rearrangement links TRBV6-5 to TRBJ2-4; 9 bases are shared with TRBD1. V was clipped by 6 bases and J by 7 bases; unmatched bases: 7. CDR3 length: 14 amino acids. From germline, CDR1 is MNHEY and CDR2 SVGAGI. This CDR3 is CASREGTGLNIQYF. As DNA, the CDR3 is TGTGCCAGCAGGGAGGGGACAGGGTTGAACATTCAGTACTTC.

In this sample, this clone turned up once. This chain connects TRBV7-2 to TRBJ1-5; D is unclear. There are 14 residues in the CDR3. Germline-derived CDR1 and CDR2 are SGHTA and FQGNSA. V gave up 7 bases and J gave up 5 bases, with 15 bases separating them. The CDR3 spells CASTYADSYQPQHF. CDR3 nucleotides: TGTGCCAGCACCTATGCTGACTCGTATCAGCCCCAGCATTTT.

The chain combines TRBV14 with TRBJ2-7; D is undetermined. CDR3 length: 11 residues. Trimming stripped 2 bases from V and 3 bases from J, with 2 bases between. Germline V gives CDR1 SGHDN, CDR2 FVKESK. CDR3 loop: CASSQYYEQYF. In DNA form, the CDR3 reads TGTGCCAGCAGCCAATACTACGAGCAGTACTTC.

The count of this clone is one. The chain has TRBV6-4 and TRBJ2-1; the match to TRBD2 covers 12 bases. The germline CDR1 and CDR2 sequences are MRHNA and SNTAGT. After removal of 3 bases from V and 7 bases from J, the junction contained 4 bases not matched to a gene. The CDR3 has 15 residues. CDR3 sequence (DNA): TGTGCCAGCAGTGAGACTAGCGGGAGCGGTAATGAGCAGTTCTTC. This translates into CASSETSGSGNEQFF.

A single count supports this clone. The V and J genes are TRBV6-1 and TRBJ2-7; D ambiguous. CDR3 size: 14 residues. The germline CDR1 and CDR2 sequences are MNHNS and SASEGT. Trimming removed 2 bases at V and 2 bases at J, with 10 bases between. The CDR3 protein is CASSERALPYEQYF. The CDR3 DNA sequence: TGTGCCAGCAGTGAACGCGCCCTTCCCTACGAGCAGTACTTC.